This entry lists 19 T cell receptor beta chains sequenced from one sample in a study of Graves' ophthalmopathy and Graves' hyperthyroidism. RNA transcripts provided the template for amplifying TCR beta CDR3 regions. Amplification began with first-round RT-PCR using HTBI primers, then second-round multiplex PCR was performed. MiXCR, run by TCRdb on the multiplex PCR reads, gives a single entry per CDR3 protein. This sample has around 660,000 distinct CDR3 sequences, with more than 40% found just once. The sequencing sample was made of peripheral blood. These receptors all stem from an adult man with Graves' ophthalmopathy.

This clonotype showed up just a few times. The chain carries TRBV12-3 or TRBV12-4 and TRBJ2-7, with 14 bases aligning to TRBD2. The CDR3 runs 18 residues. V lost 5 bases, J lost 0 bases, and 9 bases stayed unmatched. The CDR3 DNA is TGTGCCAGCAGTGGACTAGCGGGAGGTCATAGCATCTCCTACGAGCAGTACTTC. It codes for CASSGLAGGHSISYEQYF.

This clonotype was observed at least ten times. The chain couples TRBV19 to TRBJ1-2, with D maybe TRBD1 (5 bases). CDR3 length: 12 residues. Deletions cut 9 bases from V and 4 bases from J, with 12 bases between. Germline V gene lookup returns CDR1 LNHDA and CDR2 SQIVND (reference sequence). Written as DNA, the CDR3 is TGTGCCAGCAACGTTGGGGGCTATGGCTACACCTTC. Its protein is CASNVGGYGYTF.

This chain connects TRBV2 to TRBJ1-5; 8 bases match TRBD1. Losses at the gene ends were 3 bases for V and 1 base for J; bases not matched to a gene: 8. Germline CDR1 reads SNHLY; CDR2 reads FYNNEI. The CDR3 sequence is 17 residues long. CDR3 bases: TGTGCCAGCAGTGACAGGGGGCCGTATGAGAGCAATCAGCCCCAGCATTTT. Residues: CASSDRGPYESNQPQHF.

The V and J genes are TRBV7-8 and TRBJ1-6, with D maybe TRBD1 (6 bases). Deletions cut 4 bases from V and 6 bases from J, with 16 bases between. Germline V CDR1 and CDR2: SGHVS, FQNEAQ. This CDR3 is built from 16 residues. Here the CDR3 reads CASSSRGTGTNSPLHF. CDR3 coding DNA: TGTGCCAGCAGCTCGAGGGGTACAGGGACTAATTCACCCCTCCACTTT.

This clonotype was seen only a few times. J is TRBJ1-1 and V is TRBV11-2; the match to TRBD1 covers 7 bases. Germline-derived CDR1 and CDR2 are SGHAT and FQNNGV. V was clipped by 6 bases and J by 3 bases; unmatched bases: 10. The CDR3 loop spans 15 amino acids. CDR3 DNA sequence: TGTGCCAGCAGGCCAATACAGGGGCGGCACACTGAAGCTTTCTTT. As protein: CASRPIQGRHTEAFF.

The rearrangement joins TRBV19 to TRBJ2-7; D gene ambiguous. Trimming shortened V by 0 bases and J by 0 bases, and 3 bases separated the two germline ends. The CDR3 runs to 13 residues. Germline V gene data show CDR1 as LNHDA and CDR2 as SQIVND (reference sequence). The CDR3 here is CASSIENSYEQYF. The CDR3 DNA reads TGTGCCAGTAGTATAGAAAACTCCTACGAGCAGTACTTC. Variable domain in full (rest from reference TRBV19 and TRBJ2-7): DGGITQSPKYLFRKEGQNVTLSCEQNLNHDAMYWYRQDPGQGLRLIYYSQIVNDFQKGDIAEGYSVSREKKESFPLTVTSAQKNPTAFYLCASSIENSYEQYFGPGTRLTVT.

This clonotype has just a few counts. DNA of the CDR3: TGTGCCAGCGCGGGACAGGGGGCGAACACCGGGGAGCTGTTTTTT. This sequence encodes CASAGQGANTGELFF. J is TRBJ2-2 and V is TRBV6-5, with 11 bases identical to TRBD1. With 8 bases clipped from V and 0 bases from J, the junction kept 2 bases outside the gene matches. Germline V gene lookup returns CDR1 MNHEY and CDR2 SVGAGI. This CDR3 has 15 amino acids.

The chain employs TRBV15 and TRBJ1-3, with 7 bases identical to TRBD1. The trim removed 3 bases at V and 4 bases at J, leaving 6 bases unmatched. The CDR3 runs 15 residues. Germline V lookup: CDR1 LNHNV, CDR2 YYDKDF (reference sequence). Here the CDR3 reads CATSSAGTDGNTIYF. The CDR3 nucleotides are TGTGCCACCAGCAGCGCCGGGACAGACGGAAACACCATATATTTT. The variable domain in full, with the rest retrieved from reference TRBV15 and TRBJ1-3, is DAMVIQNPRYQVTQFGKPVTLSCSQTLNHNVMYWYQQKSSQAPKLLFHYYDKDFNNEADTPDNFQSRRPNTSFCFLDIRSPGLGDTAMYLCATSSAGTDGNTIYFGEGSWLTVV.

This clonotype was seen ten or more times. The chain joins TRBV7-8 to TRBJ1-1; D uncertain. Germline CDR1 reads SGHVS; CDR2 reads FQNEAQ. The CDR3 covers 15 residues. Trimming removed 5 bases at V and 0 bases at J, with 13 bases between. The CDR3 region is CASSAGPTLNTEAFF. CDR3 nucleotide sequence: TGTGCCAGCAGCGCCGGTCCGACACTGAACACTGAAGCTTTCTTT.

The chain employs TRBV25-1 and TRBJ1-1; D may be TRBD1 (5 bases). CDR1 and CDR2 from the germline V gene are MGHDK and SYGVNS. Trimming shortened V by 7 bases and J by 6 bases, and 24 bases separated the two germline ends. The CDR3 is 16 residues long. The CDR3, as DNA: TGTGCCAGCACTATCGGCGGGGGAGAGAGAGGGGCTGAAGCTTTCTTT. Residues: CASTIGGGERGAEAFF.

The sample holds a few counts of this clonotype. The chain links TRBV6-1 to TRBJ1-2; no firm D call. Trimming cost V 5 bases and J 5 bases, with 18 bases left between them. Germline V CDR1 and CDR2: MNHNS, SASEGT. The CDR3 sequence is 15 residues long. CDR3 coding DNA: TGTGCCAGCAGTTACTCGCTGGAAACAACTTATGGCTACACCTTC. Its protein product is CASSYSLETTYGYTF.

The genes are TRBV24-1 and TRBJ2-1, with TRBD2 identical over 8 bases. V lost 1 base to trimming and J lost 8 bases; unmatched junction nucleotides: 9. Germline values: CDR1 KGHDR, CDR2 SFDVKD. This CDR3 is 16 amino acids long. The CDR3, as DNA: TGTGCCACCAGTGATTTCGTCGCCGGGAGGGGCGATGAGCAGTTCTTC. Amino acid sequence: CATSDFVAGRGDEQFF.

In this sample, this clonotype turned up many times. The V call is TRBV4-1, the J call TRBJ1-1; TRBD1 aligns across 8 bases. Germline assignment: CDR1 MGHRA and CDR2 YSYEKL. The CDR3 runs 15 residues. The trim removed 5 bases at V and 2 bases at J, leaving 7 bases unmatched. CDR3 in amino acids: CASSRVGQGNTEAFF. CDR3 nucleotides: TGCGCCAGCAGCAGGGTCGGACAGGGAAACACTGAAGCTTTCTTT.

In its sample, this clonotype was seen once. The V and J genes are TRBV2 and TRBJ2-1, with D possibly called TRBD1 or TRBD2 (5 bases each). Looked up from germline, CDR1 is SNHLY and CDR2 is FYNNEI. V lost 8 bases to trimming and J lost 6 bases, with 8 bases between them. The CDR3 covers 11 residues. The CDR3 spells CASHGGNEQFF. The CDR3 DNA reads TGTGCCAGCCATGGGGGCAATGAGCAGTTCTTC. Variable domain in full (rest from reference TRBV2 and TRBJ2-1): EPEVTQTPSHQVTQMGQEVILRCVPISNHLYFYWYRQILGQKVEFLVSFYNNEISEKSEIFDDQFSVERPDGSNFTLKIRSTKLEDSAMYFCASHGGNEQFFGPGTRLTVL.

In its sample, this clonotype was seen many times. The rearrangement links TRBV5-1 to TRBJ1-2, with 10 bases aligning to TRBD1. This CDR3 contains 14 residues. Trimming at V came to 4 bases and at J to 4 bases, leaving 4 bases not matched to a gene. Germline CDR1 and CDR2: SGHRS and YFSETQ. CDR3 coding DNA: TGCGCCAGCAGCCCCTGGACAGGGGGCTATGGCTACACCTTC. This translates into CASSPWTGGYGYTF.

This clonotype was seen ten or more times. The rearrangement joins TRBV4-3 to TRBJ1-6; D is unresolved. Germline loops: CDR1 LGHNA, CDR2 YSLEER. The ends were cut back, 0 bases at V and 7 bases at J, with 7 bases in the middle. This CDR3 has 14 residues. The CDR3, as DNA: TGCGCCAGCAGCCAAGACTGGTCAAATTCACCCCTCCACTTT. This codes for CASSQDWSNSPLHF.

This clonotype was counted ten times or more. J is TRBJ1-2 and V is TRBV9; no clear D gene. CDR1 and CDR2 (germline): SGDLS, YYNGEE. V gave up 4 bases and J gave up 8 bases, with 18 bases separating them. This CDR3 comprises 14 residues. The chain's CDR3 is CASSHLGMEGGYTF. In nucleotides, the CDR3 is TGTGCCAGCAGCCATCTCGGGATGGAGGGAGGCTACACCTTC.

The chain combines TRBV20-1 with TRBJ1-6, with D uncertain. The CDR3 spans 16 residues. From germline, CDR1 is DFQATT and CDR2 SNEGSKA (reference sequence). The V and J ends lost 1 base and 8 bases respectively, with 18 bases between them. The CDR3 sequence is CSARGSVSPFDSPLHF. DNA for the CDR3: TGCAGTGCTAGAGGCTCCGTTTCCCCCTTTGATTCACCCCTCCACTTT.

With regard to this clonotype: An end of the junction differs from the germline gene, which may be a read error. V is TRBV7-2 and J is TRBJ2-7; D is ambiguous. This CDR3 contains 14 residues. CDR1 is SGHTA, CDR2 FQGNSA, per germline. The CDR3 nucleotides read TGTGCCAGCAGCTCCGTCGACAAGCCCTACGAGCGGTACTTC. Protein: CASSSVDKPYERYF.